This T cell receptor (beta chain) came from a study of STAT5B mutations in CD4+ large granular lymphocyte leukemia. General observations from the study: 8/27 top patient clones versus 2/35 control clones were TRBV06-family.

On this clone itself: Its target is not known.

The CDR3 is made up of 14 amino acids. Germline V gene data show CDR1 as LNHNV and CDR2 as YYDKDF (reference sequence). Trimming at V came to 5 bases and at J to 6 bases, leaving 10 bases not matched to a gene. This table comes from immunoSEQ multiplex PCR, and its TCRdb copy is limited to in-frame clones, with some not included. This table has 600 or so clones, about 69% appearing once. This TCR was recovered from a woman older than 75 with CD4+ T-cell large granular lymphocyte leukemia. The chain employs TRBV15 and TRBJ2-7; 7 bases fit TRBD1. Sequences were obtained from PBMCs. This CDR3 is CATSEGAWGLEQYF. The CDR3 bases are TGTGCCACCAGCGAGGGGGCGTGGGGTCTCGAGCAGTACTTC.